This TCR beta chain was recorded in a study of Graves' ophthalmopathy and Graves' hyperthyroidism. About the research overall: Peripheral blood (taken before any treatment) was collected at initial diagnosis. General study points: The model forecast ophthalmopathy progression, reaching 60% to 71% sensitivity and about 75% specificity. Most expanded clonotypes from thyroid (those above 0.001 frequency) were also found in blood.

This clonotype was observed at least ten times. The antigen is unknown. Using RNA transcripts, the TCR beta CDR3 regions were amplified. An opening RT-PCR round employed HTBI primers and preceded a second-round multiplex PCR. TCRdb passed the multiplex PCR reads through MiXCR, listing each CDR3 protein once. In the table there are about 700,000 distinct CDR3 sequences, around 40% of which are singletons. Looked up from germline, CDR1 is MGHRA and CDR2 is YSYEKL. This CDR3 is built from 14 residues. Trimming shortened V by 5 bases and J by 3 bases, and 11 bases separated the two germline ends. PBMCs were density-gradient isolated from roughly 10 ml fresh blood.

Sequences were obtained from peripheral blood. The chain links TRBV4-1 to TRBJ1-5, with D possibly being TRBD1 (6 bases). The clonotype comes from an adult man with Graves' ophthalmopathy. CDR3 sequence (DNA): TGCGCCAGCAGCTACCGGGACACCAATCAGCCCCAGCATTTT. Protein: CASSYRDTNQPQHF.